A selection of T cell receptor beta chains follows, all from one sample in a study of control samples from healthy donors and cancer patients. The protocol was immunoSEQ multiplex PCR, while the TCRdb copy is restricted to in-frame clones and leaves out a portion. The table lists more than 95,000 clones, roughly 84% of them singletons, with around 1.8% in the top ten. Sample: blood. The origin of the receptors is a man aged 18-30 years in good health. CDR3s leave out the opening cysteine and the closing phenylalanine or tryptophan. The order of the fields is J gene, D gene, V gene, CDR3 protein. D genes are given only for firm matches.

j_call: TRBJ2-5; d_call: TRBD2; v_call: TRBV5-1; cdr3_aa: ASVPGLADRETQY
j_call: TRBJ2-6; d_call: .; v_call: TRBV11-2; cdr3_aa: ASSLDVGGTGANVLT
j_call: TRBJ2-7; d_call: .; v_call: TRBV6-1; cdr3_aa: ASSEAHGSPYEQY
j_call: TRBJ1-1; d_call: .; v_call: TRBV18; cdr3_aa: ASSPPWGWPEAF
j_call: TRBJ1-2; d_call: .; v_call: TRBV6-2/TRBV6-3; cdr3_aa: ASSYGLRVVYGYT
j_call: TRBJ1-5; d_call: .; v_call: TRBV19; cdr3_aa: ASSGGGARNQPQH
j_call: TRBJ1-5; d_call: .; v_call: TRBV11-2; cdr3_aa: ASSKQGQPQH
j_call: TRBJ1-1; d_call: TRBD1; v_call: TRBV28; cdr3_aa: ASSPPTGRITEAF
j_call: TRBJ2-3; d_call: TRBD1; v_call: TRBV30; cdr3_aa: AWSKAGTGGIDTQY
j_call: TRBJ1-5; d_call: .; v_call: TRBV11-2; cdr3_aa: ASSLEFGPSNQPQH
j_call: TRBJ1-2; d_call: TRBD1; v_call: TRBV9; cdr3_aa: ASRSPTGDHGYT
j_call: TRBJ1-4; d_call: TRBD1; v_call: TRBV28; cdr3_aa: ASSSSDRAPATNEKLF
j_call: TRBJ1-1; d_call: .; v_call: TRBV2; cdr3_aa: ASSETVNTEAF
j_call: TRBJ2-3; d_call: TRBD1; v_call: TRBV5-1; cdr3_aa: ASSFGETGEETDTQY
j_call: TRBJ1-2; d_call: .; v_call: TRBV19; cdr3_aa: ASSIALTNYGYT
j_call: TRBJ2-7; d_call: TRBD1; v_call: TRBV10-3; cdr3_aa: AISGDREMREQY
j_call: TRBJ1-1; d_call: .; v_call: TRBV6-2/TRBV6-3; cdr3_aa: ASSYHRDNTEAF
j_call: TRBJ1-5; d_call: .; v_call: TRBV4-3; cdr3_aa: ASSQEERQPQH
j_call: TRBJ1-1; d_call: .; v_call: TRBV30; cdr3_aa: AWSVNGGTEAF
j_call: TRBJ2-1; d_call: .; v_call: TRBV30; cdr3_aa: AWSETGTNSYNEQF
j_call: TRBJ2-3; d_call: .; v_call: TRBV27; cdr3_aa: ASSFSSTDTQY
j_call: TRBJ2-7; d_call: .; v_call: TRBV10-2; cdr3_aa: ASSGQQGPEQY
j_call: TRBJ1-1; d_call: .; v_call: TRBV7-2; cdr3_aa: ASSLGIIAPQKAF
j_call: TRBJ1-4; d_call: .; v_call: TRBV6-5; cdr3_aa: ASSAEGWANEKLF